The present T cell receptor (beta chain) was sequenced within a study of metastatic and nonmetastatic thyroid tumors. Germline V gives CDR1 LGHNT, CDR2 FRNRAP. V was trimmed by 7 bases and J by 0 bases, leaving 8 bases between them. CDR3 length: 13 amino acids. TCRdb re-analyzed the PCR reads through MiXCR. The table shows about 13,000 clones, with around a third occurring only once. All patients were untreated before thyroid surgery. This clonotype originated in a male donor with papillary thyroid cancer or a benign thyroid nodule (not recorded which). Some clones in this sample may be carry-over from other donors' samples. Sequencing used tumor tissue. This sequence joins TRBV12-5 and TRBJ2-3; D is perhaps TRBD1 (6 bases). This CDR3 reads CASVGASTDTQYF. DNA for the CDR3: TGTGCTAGTGTGGGGGCAAGCACAGATACGCAGTATTTT.